The rows below give T cell receptor beta chains drawn from one sample of a study of T cell clones after liver transplantation. Only in-frame clones appear in the TCRdb table, and some are missing; sequencing was by immunoSEQ multiplex PCR. The sample shows fewer than 85,000 clones, less than 90% of them seen only once. This sample comprised CD4+ T cells from blood, obtained at the 22-month timepoint. The receptor source for this set is a human patient who received a liver transplant. Some T cells may be the graft donor's. CDR3s include the opening cysteine and the closing phenylalanine or tryptophan. Fields, in order: J gene, clone size, V gene, D gene, CDR3 protein, CDR3 DNA. D genes are given only for firm matches. Clone size, where shown, is once, few, many, or a class for clones that have expanded.

J gene: TRBJ2-2
clone size: NA
V gene: TRBV11-3
D gene: NA
CDR3 protein: CASSLGVNTGELFF
CDR3 DNA: TGTGCCAGCAGCTTGGGGGTGAACACCGGGGAGCTGTTTTTT

J gene: TRBJ1-5
clone size: NA
V gene: TRBV10-2
D gene: NA
CDR3 protein: CASSESGNQPQHF
CDR3 DNA: TGCGCCAGCAGTGAGTCGGGCAATCAGCCCCAGCATTTT

J gene: TRBJ2-1
clone size: NA
V gene: TRBV5-1
D gene: NA
CDR3 protein: CASSLGLLLNEQFF
CDR3 DNA: TGCGCCAGCAGCTTGGGGTTGCTCCTCAATGAGCAGTTCTTC

J gene: TRBJ2-3
clone size: NA
V gene: TRBV7-2
D gene: NA
CDR3 protein: CASSLKWDSTDTQYF
CDR3 DNA: TGTGCCAGCAGCTTAAAATGGGATAGCACAGATACGCAGTATTTT

J gene: TRBJ1-3
clone size: few
V gene: TRBV28
D gene: NA
CDR3 protein: CASSPEGSGNTIYF
CDR3 DNA: TGTGCCAGCAGTCCCGAGGGGTCTGGAAACACCATATATTTT

J gene: TRBJ2-1
clone size: NA
V gene: TRBV6-1
D gene: TRBD1
CDR3 protein: CASSPTGRNEQFF
CDR3 DNA: TGTGCCAGCAGCCCGACAGGGCGGAATGAGCAGTTCTTC

J gene: TRBJ2-5
clone size: NA
V gene: TRBV27
D gene: NA
CDR3 protein: CARQETQYF
CDR3 DNA: TGTGCCCGTCAAGAGACCCAGTACTTC

J gene: TRBJ2-3
clone size: NA
V gene: TRBV5-4
D gene: TRBD2
CDR3 protein: CATLLAGDRDTQYF
CDR3 DNA: TGTGCCACCCTACTAGCGGGAGATCGGGATACGCAGTATTTT

J gene: TRBJ1-5
clone size: NA
V gene: TRBV19
D gene: NA
CDR3 protein: CASSMSRGGQPQHF
CDR3 DNA: TGTGCCAGTAGTATGTCCAGGGGCGGTCAGCCCCAGCATTTT

J gene: TRBJ2-2
clone size: few
V gene: TRBV5-1
D gene: NA
CDR3 protein: CASSLRGADGELFF
CDR3 DNA: TGCGCCAGCAGCTTGCGTGGGGCAGACGGGGAGCTGTTTTTT

J gene: TRBJ2-1
clone size: few
V gene: TRBV5-1
D gene: TRBD1
CDR3 protein: CASSFTSAGTGGKNEQFF
CDR3 DNA: TGCGCCAGCAGTTTTACTTCAGCCGGGACAGGGGGCAAGAATGAGCAGTTCTTC

J gene: TRBJ1-6
clone size: NA
V gene: TRBV6-1
D gene: TRBD1
CDR3 protein: CASSEAETGSGSPLHF
CDR3 DNA: TGTGCCAGCAGTGAAGCGGAGACAGGGTCGGGTTCACCCCTCCACTTT

J gene: TRBJ2-1
clone size: few
V gene: TRBV7-2
D gene: NA
CDR3 protein: CASSLPGGGIVDEQFF
CDR3 DNA: TGTGCCAGCAGCTTACCTGGGGGCGGGATTGTCGATGAGCAGTTCTTC

J gene: TRBJ2-7
clone size: NA
V gene: TRBV7-2
D gene: NA
CDR3 protein: CASSLNRVEEQYF
CDR3 DNA: TGTGCCAGCAGCTTAAACAGGGTTGAAGAGCAGTACTTC

J gene: TRBJ2-7
clone size: NA
V gene: TRBV4-3
D gene: NA
CDR3 protein: CASSQDVPYEQYF
CDR3 DNA: TGCGCCAGCAGCCAAGATGTCCCGTACGAGCAGTACTTC

J gene: TRBJ1-4
clone size: NA
V gene: TRBV9
D gene: TRBD1
CDR3 protein: CASSADRLGTNEKLFF
CDR3 DNA: TGTGCCAGCAGCGCGGACAGGCTCGGAACTAATGAAAAACTGTTTTTT

J gene: TRBJ2-7
clone size: NA
V gene: TRBV7-2
D gene: TRBD1
CDR3 protein: CASSPRDRVYEQYF
CDR3 DNA: TGTGCCAGCAGTCCCCGGGACAGGGTATACGAGCAGTACTTC

J gene: TRBJ2-2
clone size: NA
V gene: TRBV5-1
D gene: NA
CDR3 protein: CASSFGGTGELFF
CDR3 DNA: TGCGCCAGCAGCTTCGGAGGTACCGGGGAGCTGTTTTTT

J gene: TRBJ1-2
clone size: NA
V gene: TRBV6-4
D gene: NA
CDR3 protein: CASSDSISPGPYGYTF
CDR3 DNA: TGTGCCAGCAGTGACTCGATCTCTCCAGGACCCTATGGCTACACCTTC

J gene: TRBJ2-2
clone size: NA
V gene: TRBV4-3
D gene: TRBD2
CDR3 protein: CASSQDWPPPAGDTGELFF
CDR3 DNA: TGCGCCAGCAGCCAAGATTGGCCCCCCCCAGCGGGAGACACCGGGGAGCTGTTTTTT

J gene: TRBJ2-5
clone size: NA
V gene: TRBV7-9
D gene: TRBD2
CDR3 protein: CASSFGAGGQETQYF
CDR3 DNA: TGTGCCAGCAGCTTCGGAGCGGGAGGACAAGAGACCCAGTACTTC

J gene: TRBJ1-2
clone size: NA
V gene: TRBV9
D gene: NA
CDR3 protein: CASSVDQGRGYGYTF
CDR3 DNA: TGTGCCAGCAGCGTTGACCAGGGGCGAGGTTATGGCTACACCTTC

J gene: TRBJ2-2
clone size: NA
V gene: TRBV11-3
D gene: TRBD2
CDR3 protein: CASSSLSGGWTGELFF
CDR3 DNA: TGTGCCAGCAGCTCACTAAGCGGGGGATGGACCGGGGAGCTGTTTTTT

J gene: TRBJ2-7
clone size: NA
V gene: TRBV10-1
D gene: TRBD1
CDR3 protein: CARERTGYYEQYF
CDR3 DNA: TGCGCCAGGGAAAGGACAGGTTACTACGAGCAGTACTTC

J gene: TRBJ2-3
clone size: NA
V gene: TRBV5-1
D gene: NA
CDR3 protein: CASSSPSTDTQYF
CDR3 DNA: TGCGCCAGCAGTTCCCCTAGCACAGATACGCAGTATTTT

J gene: TRBJ1-2
clone size: NA
V gene: TRBV5-6
D gene: TRBD1
CDR3 protein: CASSPGLGTGDGYTF
CDR3 DNA: TGTGCCAGCAGCCCGGGATTGGGGACAGGGGATGGCTACACCTTC

J gene: TRBJ2-1
clone size: NA
V gene: TRBV4-2
D gene: TRBD2
CDR3 protein: CASSQSPPRSGSRDEQFF
CDR3 DNA: TGTGCCAGCAGCCAAAGCCCCCCTCGGAGCGGGAGTAGAGATGAGCAGTTCTTC

J gene: TRBJ2-7
clone size: NA
V gene: TRBV9
D gene: NA
CDR3 protein: CASSVALDHYEQYF
CDR3 DNA: TGTGCCAGCAGCGTAGCCCTGGACCACTACGAGCAGTACTTC

J gene: TRBJ2-7
clone size: NA
V gene: TRBV18
D gene: NA
CDR3 protein: CASSPTQGSSYEQYF
CDR3 DNA: TGTGCCAGCTCCCCGACTCAGGGGAGCTCCTACGAGCAGTACTTC

J gene: TRBJ2-7
clone size: NA
V gene: TRBV13
D gene: TRBD2
CDR3 protein: CASSLGGLAGEQYF
CDR3 DNA: TGTGCCAGCAGCTTAGGAGGACTAGCGGGTGAGCAGTACTTC

J gene: TRBJ2-7
clone size: NA
V gene: TRBV27
D gene: NA
CDR3 protein: CASSSGLWIIYEQYF
CDR3 DNA: TGTGCCAGCAGTTCGGGACTCTGGATAATCTACGAGCAGTACTTC

J gene: TRBJ2-1
clone size: NA
V gene: TRBV25-1
D gene: NA
CDR3 protein: CASRPAAYNEQFF
CDR3 DNA: TGTGCCAGCAGACCCGCGGCGTATAATGAGCAGTTCTTC

J gene: TRBJ2-2
clone size: NA
V gene: TRBV7-3
D gene: TRBD1
CDR3 protein: CASSLLDRGNTGELFF
CDR3 DNA: TGTGCCAGCAGCTTATTGGACAGGGGGAACACCGGGGAGCTGTTTTTT

J gene: TRBJ2-7
clone size: once
V gene: TRBV19
D gene: TRBD1
CDR3 protein: CASSSRGHAYEQYF
CDR3 DNA: TGTGCCAGTAGTAGCAGGGGGCACGCCTACGAGCAGTACTTC

J gene: TRBJ1-1
clone size: NA
V gene: TRBV28
D gene: NA
CDR3 protein: CASSLIGGAFF
CDR3 DNA: TGTGCCAGCAGTTTAATAGGAGGAGCTTTCTTT

J gene: TRBJ2-1
clone size: NA
V gene: TRBV5-1
D gene: NA
CDR3 protein: CASSKAEGRTYNEQFF
CDR3 DNA: TGCGCCAGCAGCAAGGCGGAAGGGAGGACCTACAATGAGCAGTTCTTC

J gene: TRBJ1-6
clone size: NA
V gene: TRBV27
D gene: NA
CDR3 protein: CASMGRTGPPLHF
CDR3 DNA: TGTGCCAGCATGGGTCGAACAGGGCCCCCCCTCCACTTT

J gene: TRBJ2-2
clone size: NA
V gene: TRBV6-1
D gene: NA
CDR3 protein: CASRGLGELFF
CDR3 DNA: TGTGCCAGCCGGGGGTTGGGGGAGCTGTTTTTT

J gene: TRBJ2-7
clone size: NA
V gene: TRBV29-1
D gene: TRBD2
CDR3 protein: CSVKRGGGSYEQYF
CDR3 DNA: TGCAGCGTTAAAAGAGGCGGGGGGTCCTACGAGCAGTACTTC

J gene: TRBJ2-3
clone size: NA
V gene: TRBV2
D gene: TRBD1
CDR3 protein: CASTGGPARTQYF
CDR3 DNA: TGTGCCAGTACAGGGGGACCTGCCCGTACGCAGTATTTT

J gene: TRBJ1-2
clone size: NA
V gene: TRBV5-6
D gene: NA
CDR3 protein: CASSLGVRNNYGYTF
CDR3 DNA: TGTGCCAGCAGCCTCGGGGTTCGCAATAACTATGGCTACACCTTC

J gene: TRBJ1-2
clone size: few
V gene: TRBV7-9
D gene: NA
CDR3 protein: CASSSTLGGYTF
CDR3 DNA: TGTGCCAGCAGCTCTACCTTGGGGGGCTACACCTTC

J gene: TRBJ2-7
clone size: NA
V gene: TRBV7-4
D gene: NA
CDR3 protein: CASTLRTRAYEQYF
CDR3 DNA: TGTGCCAGCACCCTGAGGACCCGAGCCTACGAGCAGTACTTC

J gene: TRBJ1-1
clone size: NA
V gene: TRBV30
D gene: NA
CDR3 protein: CAWSQTRPGAEAFF
CDR3 DNA: TGTGCCTGGAGCCAAACGCGCCCGGGAGCTGAAGCTTTCTTT

J gene: TRBJ2-1
clone size: NA
V gene: TRBV2
D gene: NA
CDR3 protein: CASSEGRRSGMGAYNEQFF
CDR3 DNA: TGTGCCAGCAGTGAAGGTCGTCGTTCGGGGATGGGGGCCTACAATGAGCAGTTCTTC

J gene: TRBJ2-3
clone size: NA
V gene: TRBV9
D gene: NA
CDR3 protein: CASSVDAGSTDTQYF
CDR3 DNA: TGTGCCAGCAGCGTAGATGCGGGGAGCACAGATACGCAGTATTTT

J gene: TRBJ1-1
clone size: NA
V gene: TRBV4-2
D gene: NA
CDR3 protein: CASSQDRPMNTEAFF
CDR3 DNA: TGTGCCAGCAGCCAAGATAGGCCTATGAACACTGAAGCTTTCTTT

J gene: TRBJ2-3
clone size: NA
V gene: TRBV9
D gene: NA
CDR3 protein: CASSVGTSTDTQYF
CDR3 DNA: TGTGCCAGCAGCGTGGGTACGAGCACAGATACGCAGTATTTT

J gene: TRBJ1-4
clone size: NA
V gene: TRBV29-1
D gene: NA
CDR3 protein: CSAEDRDNEKLFF
CDR3 DNA: TGCAGCGCCGAAGACAGAGATAATGAAAAACTGTTTTTT

J gene: TRBJ2-1
clone size: NA
V gene: TRBV7-2
D gene: NA
CDR3 protein: CASSPQPGRTNNEQFF
CDR3 DNA: TGTGCCAGCAGCCCGCAACCGGGACGGACAAACAATGAGCAGTTCTTC

J gene: TRBJ2-1
clone size: NA
V gene: TRBV5-1
D gene: TRBD1
CDR3 protein: CASSRDSIPTYNEQFF
CDR3 DNA: TGCGCCAGCAGCCGGGACAGCATACCGACTTACAATGAGCAGTTCTTC

J gene: TRBJ1-1
clone size: NA
V gene: TRBV5-1
D gene: NA
CDR3 protein: CASNQDRNTEAFF
CDR3 DNA: TGCGCCAGCAACCAAGACAGGAACACTGAAGCTTTCTTT

J gene: TRBJ2-3
clone size: once
V gene: TRBV29-1
D gene: NA
CDR3 protein: CSVVGEAYTDTQYF
CDR3 DNA: TGCAGCGTTGTCGGGGAGGCCTACACAGATACGCAGTATTTT